The entry below describes one TCR beta chain. Its antigen is not known. CDR1 is DFQATT and CDR2 is SNEGSKA in the germline V gene (reference sequence). The CDR3 runs to 16 residues. This record comes from a study of monozygotic twins with inflammatory bowel disease. Eight separate reactions per sample yielded the cDNA. UMIs that included a 6-nucleotide sample barcode were added by template switching, which took place during cDNA synthesis. TCRdb re-called the 5' RACE reads; every CDR3 protein appears as one record, without DNA. This repertoire includes approximately 420,000 distinct CDR3 sequences. Study-wide results and limits: Among the T cells, different subtypes could not be distinguished. Lower TCRbeta diversity (inverse Simpson) was seen in IBD patients than in healthy co-twins.

Material: blood. The source is a human donor with ulcerative colitis or Crohn's disease, or a healthy co-twin of an affected twin (not recorded which). J is TRBJ2-2 and V is TRBV20-1; TCRdb outputs TRBD1, but without DNA this stays unchecked. This chain's CDR3 is CSAPRGQVTAAGELFF.